This section outlines one TCR beta chain sequence together with its context. What it binds is not known. Amplification by 5'RACE using constant-segment primers produced TCR alpha and TCR beta cDNA libraries that carried sample barcodes and UMIs. TCRdb independently ran MiXCR on the 5' RACE reads; one entry per CDR3 protein. The repertoire holds more than 250,000 distinct CDR3 sequences, with roughly 18% as singletons. This specimen belongs to a study of T-cell memory formation after mild COVID-19. For the study at large: The TCR clusters were mostly specific to one donor. Study conclusions and caveats: Clones contracting day 15 to 85 were balanced CD4/CD8; later expanders leaned CD4+. Contracting CD4+ clones sat mainly in CM and EM; CD8+ in EMRA.

J gave up 0 bases and V 4 bases, and 4 bases lay outside the gene matches. The CDR3 totals 16 residues. The germline V gene encodes CDR1 KGHDR and CDR2 SFDVKD. Sequencing was done on a sample of PBMCs or a T cell subset sorted from them (not recorded which). The rearrangement links TRBV24-1 to TRBJ2-3; 9 nucleotides line up with TRBD2. The TCR originated in a man younger than 35 who had mild COVID-19 (a few samples of this study predate the infection). Cell type and time point are not known. For the CDR3, the DNA is TGTGCCACCAGTGAGGGGCGGGGGGGAAGCACAGATACGCAGTATTTT. This codes for CATSEGRGGSTDTQYF.